One and the same sample provided the 16 T cell receptor beta chains below, sequenced in a study of blood T cell repertoires in COVID-19. Clones were read by immunoSEQ multiplex PCR, and TCRdb kept only the in-frame ones, dropping some. The sample lists more than 400,000 clones, about nine tenths occurring once. Sequencing was performed on PBMCs or T cells enriched from blood (not recorded which). These receptors came from a young woman who had recovered from COVID-19.

V gene TRBV6-5 combines with J gene TRBJ1-2, with a tentative D call TRBD1 (5 bases). The CDR3 has 11 residues. Germline V gives CDR1 MNHEY, CDR2 SVGAGI. V lost 6 bases, J lost 4 bases, and 6 bases lay in between. In DNA form, the CDR3 reads TGTGCCAGCAGCGGGGGCTATGGCTACACCTTC. Protein: CASSGGYGYTF.

The gene calls are TRBV19 and TRBJ2-7; 11 bases align to TRBD1. This CDR3 region has 14 residues. CDR1 and CDR2 from the germline V gene are LNHDA and SQIVND (reference sequence). Trimming took 5 bases from V and 5 from J; bases not matched to a gene: 5. The CDR3 here is CASSPGTGGDEQYF. DNA of the CDR3: TGTGCCAGTAGTCCGGGGACAGGGGGGGACGAGCAGTACTTC.

This chain connects TRBV11-3 to TRBJ2-3; D ambiguous. The CDR3 extends over 13 amino acids. The V gene lost 0 bases and the J gene lost 5 bases, with 6 bases spanning the gap. Germline CDR1 is SGHNT and CDR2 is YENEEA. Written as DNA, the CDR3 is TGTGCCAGCAGCTTAGAAGCCCGAGATACGCAGTATTTT. Its protein product is CASSLEARDTQYF.

There are a few counts of this clone. The genes are TRBV2 and TRBJ1-1; tentatively, D is TRBD1 (5 bases). Germline V gene lookup returns CDR1 SNHLY and CDR2 FYNNEI. The germline V and J ends were trimmed by 3 bases and 4 bases, with 9 bases remaining between them. CDR3 length: 13 residues. The CDR3 reads CASSDRRGTEAFF. CDR3 DNA: TGTGCCAGCAGTGACCGAAGGGGCACTGAAGCTTTCTTT.

Of note for this clone: The junction departs from germline at one end; a sequencing error may be responsible. The rearrangement joins TRBV6-6 to TRBJ2-7, with 7 bases aligning to TRBD2. The CDR3 is made up of 11 amino acids. The germline CDR1 and CDR2 sequences are MNHNY and SVGAGI (reference sequence). The CDR3 region is CASSYGRETNF. DNA for the CDR3: TGTGCCAGCAGTTACGGGAGGGAGACGAACTTC.

V gene TRBV4-1 combines with J gene TRBJ2-7; TRBD1 matches at 9 bases. Germline V CDR1 and CDR2: MGHRA, YSYEKL. With V trimmed by 1 base and J by 4 bases, 11 bases remained unmatched. The CDR3 is made up of 17 amino acids. The CDR3 spells CASSQGETGGGRYEQYF. CDR3 coding DNA: TGCGCCAGCAGCCAAGGGGAAACAGGGGGCGGTCGGTACGAGCAGTACTTC.

J is TRBJ2-2 and V is TRBV5-1; perhaps TRBD1 as D (5 bases). The CDR3 sequence is 17 residues long. V lost 4 bases, J lost 2 bases, and 18 bases lay in between. CDR1 and CDR2 from the germline V gene are SGHRS and YFSETQ. CDR3 nucleotides: TGCGCCAGCAGCGAAATAGACAGAATCGCAAACACCGGGGAGCTGTTTTTT. Protein sequence: CASSEIDRIANTGELFF.

V gene TRBV10-2 combines with J gene TRBJ2-7; no clear D. This CDR3 contains 14 residues. The V end lost 2 bases, the J end lost 0 bases, and 8 bases lay between the germline ends. The germline V gene has CDR1 WSHSY and CDR2 SAAADI. The CDR3 DNA reads TGCGCCAGCAGTGAGAACAGCCTCTCCTACGAGCAGTACTTC. This codes for CASSENSLSYEQYF.

This chain connects TRBV30 to TRBJ2-7; D gene ambiguous. The CDR3 totals 11 residues. Germline lookup yields CDR1 GTSNPN and CDR2 SVGIG (reference sequence). With 7 bases removed from V and 0 bases from J, the gap between germline ends came to 7 bases. CDR3 coding DNA: TGTGCCTTCACAGTCTCCTACGAGCAGTACTTC. It yields the protein CAFTVSYEQYF.

This clone has just a few counts. This rearrangement joins TRBV16 to TRBJ1-5; 7 bases fit TRBD1. J was trimmed by 4 bases and V by 4 bases; bases with no gene match: 4. CDR1 and CDR2 (germline): KGHSY, FQNENV. This CDR3 spans 14 amino acids. This CDR3 reads CASSPGTDNQPQHF. The CDR3 DNA reads as TGTGCCAGCAGCCCCGGGACAGATAATCAGCCCCAGCATTTT.

The rearrangement joins TRBV30 to TRBJ1-4; possible D gene TRBD1, 6 bases. The CDR3 runs 14 residues. V was shortened by 5 bases and J by 7 bases, with 17 bases between the two germline ends. CDR1 and CDR2 (germline): GTSNPN, SVGIG (reference sequence). The chain's CDR3 is CAWGKGGAAEKLFF. For the CDR3, the DNA is TGTGCCTGGGGAAAGGGGGGGGCGGCTGAAAAACTGTTTTTT.

The V call is TRBV18, the J call TRBJ1-1; no clear D. The germline V gene has CDR1 KGHSH and CDR2 LQKENI. V lost 3 bases to trimming and J lost 6 bases, with 11 bases between them. The CDR3 loop spans 13 amino acids. This chain's CDR3 is CASSPLRFSEAFF. CDR3 coding DNA: TGTGCCAGCTCACCTCTACGGTTCTCTGAAGCTTTCTTT.

The gene calls are TRBV19 and TRBJ1-4; D is unresolved. The germline CDR1 and CDR2 sequences are LNHDA and SQIVND (reference sequence). V lost 4 bases and J 7 bases, leaving 16 bases between the germline ends. The CDR3 totals 15 residues. The chain's CDR3 is CASSNAGKGREKLFF. Written as DNA, the CDR3 is TGTGCCAGTAGTAACGCGGGGAAAGGGCGTGAAAAACTGTTTTTT.

The gene calls are TRBV12-3 or TRBV12-4 and TRBJ1-5; D is undetermined. The CDR3 totals 13 residues. The ends were cut back, 5 bases at V and 6 bases at J, with 11 bases in the middle. The CDR3 nucleotides read TGTGCCAGCAGTCAAGGTCGAGGTCAGCCCCAGCATTTT. Amino acids: CASSQGRGQPQHF.

This clone was found a few times. This chain joins TRBV2 and TRBJ2-7; unclear D gene. The V end was cut by 3 bases, the J end by 1 base, with 7 bases between. CDR3 length: 13 amino acids. Germline assignment: CDR1 SNHLY and CDR2 FYNNEI. CDR3 residues: CASSDGLSYEQYF. In DNA form, the CDR3 reads TGTGCCAGCAGTGATGGGCTTTCCTACGAGCAGTACTTC.

V and J are TRBV19 and TRBJ2-2; 9 bases align to TRBD2. The CDR3 sequence is 17 residues long. Germline V gene lookup returns CDR1 LNHDA and CDR2 SQIVND (reference sequence). Losses at the gene ends were 7 bases for V and 6 bases for J; bases not matched to a gene: 15. As DNA, the CDR3 is TGTGCCAGTACCGCCTTTGGCGGGGGGGACCTGCCCGGGGAGCTGTTTTTT. Its translation: CASTAFGGGDLPGELFF.